The 30 T cell receptor beta chains presented below share a single source sample, sequenced in a study of regulatory T cells in long-lasting Graves disease. To make TCR beta libraries, researchers used iRepertoire HTBI primers and Arm-PCR of CDR3 regions. TCRdb reanalysed the multiplex PCR reads using MiXCR and keeps one entry per CDR3 protein. The sample shows 400,000 to 500,000 distinct CDR3 sequences, around a fifth of them seen only once. The time point: persistent/refractory GD, antithyroid drugs over 5 years with positive TRAb. Extracted RNA from PBMCs served as the source of the TCR library. Specimen: peripheral blood mononuclear cells (PBMCs), collected when the disease was refractory, from a patient treated with antithyroid drugs. The receptors come from a female donor with Graves disease.

This clonotype was observed at least ten times. This chain uses TRBV7-9 with TRBJ2-7; 10 bases fit TRBD2. Per germline, CDR1 SEHNR and CDR2 FQNEAQ (reference sequence). This CDR3 spans 16 amino acids. The junction had 10 bases not matched to a gene; V was cut back by 5 bases and J by 3 bases. CDR3 region: CASSPTTPSGSYEQYF. The CDR3 DNA sequence: TGTGCCAGCAGCCCGACCACTCCTAGCGGGAGCTACGAGCAGTACTTC.

About this clonotype: A read error may be the cause here, since a much bigger clone is one base away. The chain is built from TRBV30 and TRBJ1-4, with TRBD1 matching 11 bases. The CDR3 is 15 residues long. The ends lost 7 bases at V and 8 bases at J; junction bases unmatched: 12. Germline V CDR1 and CDR2: GTSNPN, SVGIG (reference sequence). The CDR3: CAFLSIGTGGEKLFF. For the CDR3, the DNA is TGTGCCTTTCTCTCGATCGGGACAGGGGGAGAAAAACTGTTTTTT.

This clonotype was observed a few times. The V and J genes are TRBV3-1 and TRBJ2-5; D unresolved. In germline, CDR1 is LGHDT, CDR2 YNNKEL (reference sequence). CDR3 length: 17 residues. Trimming removed 0 bases at V and 0 bases at J, with 14 bases between. The CDR3 coding sequence is TGTGCCAGCAGCCAAGATGGTTATGACGGATACCAAGAGACCCAGTACTTC. Amino acids: CASSQDGYDGYQETQYF.

This clonotype was seen many times. The chain employs TRBV20-1 and TRBJ2-2; the D gene is possibly TRBD1 (6 bases). V lost 6 bases and J 1 base, leaving 12 bases between the germline ends. CDR1 and CDR2 from the germline V gene are DFQATT and SNEGSKA (reference sequence). This CDR3 is built from 14 residues. The CDR3 is CSAPWTENTGELFF. The CDR3 nucleotides are TGCAGTGCACCTTGGACAGAGAACACCGGGGAGCTGTTTTTT.

This clonotype was seen a handful of times. The rearrangement joins TRBV12-3 or TRBV12-4 to TRBJ1-1, with D possibly being TRBD1 (5 bases). The CDR3 loop spans 14 amino acids. Trimming removed 10 bases from V and 5 bases from J, with 20 bases in between. CDR3 loop: CAIPGGSYGTEAFF. In DNA form, the CDR3 reads TGTGCCATCCCGGGGGGGTCCTACGGGACTGAAGCTTTCTTT.

About this clonotype itself: A much larger clone lies a single base off, so this may be a read error. The CDR3 end shows no conserved phenylalanine or tryptophan, and so a read error is likely. The V and J genes are TRBV12-3 or TRBV12-4 and TRBJ2-2, with TRBD2 as a possible D gene (5 bases). Trimming removed 4 bases at V and 1 base at J, with 7 bases between. The CDR3 covers 14 residues. CDR3 sequence: CASSYGVNTGELFL. CDR3 bases: TGTGCCAGCAGTTACGGGGTGAACACCGGGGAGCTGTTTCTT.

The table lists this clonotype with a few counts. The V call is TRBV20-1, the J call TRBJ1-5; TRBD1 matches at 7 bases. CDR3 size: 15 residues. The V and J ends lost 3 bases and 2 bases, in that order; junction bases with no gene match: 7. The germline gives CDR1 DFQATT, CDR2 SNEGSKA (reference sequence). CDR3 coding DNA: TGCAGTGCTAGTGTTCAGGGGGGTGGCAATCAGCCCCAGCATTTT. This translates into CSASVQGGGNQPQHF.

This clonotype was seen repeatedly, ten times or more. This chain links TRBV7-8 with TRBJ2-5, with a possible D match to TRBD2 (6 bases). V was pared by 10 bases and J by 0 bases, with 18 bases between. Germline V CDR1 and CDR2: SGHVS, FQNEAQ. The length of the CDR3 is 15 residues. The DNA for the CDR3 is TGTGCCAACAGTCACATCCGGGACTACCAAGAGACCCAGTACTTC. This codes for CANSHIRDYQETQYF. Variable domain in full (rest from reference TRBV7-8 and TRBJ2-5): GAGVSQSPRYKVAKRGQDVALRCDPISGHVSLFWYQQALGQGPEFLTYFQNEAQLDKSGLPSDRFFAERPEGSVSTLKIQRTQQEDSAVYLCANSHIRDYQETQYFGPGTRLLVL.

The chain has TRBV30 and TRBJ2-3; D unclear. V lost 4 bases to trimming and J lost 5 bases, with 7 bases between them. Per germline, CDR1 GTSNPN and CDR2 SVGIG (reference sequence). The CDR3 covers 11 residues. CDR3 DNA: TGTGCCTGGAACACCCTAGATACGCAGTATTTT. As protein: CAWNTLDTQYF.

This clonotype was recorded at least ten times. The V gene is TRBV2, the J gene TRBJ2-7; 10 bases are shared with TRBD1. Looked up from germline, CDR1 is SNHLY and CDR2 is FYNNEI. The trim removed 3 bases at V and 3 bases at J, leaving 5 bases unmatched. The length of the CDR3 is 15 residues. CDR3 protein: CASSESRTGGYEQYF. DNA of the CDR3: TGTGCCAGCAGTGAGTCCAGGACAGGGGGCTACGAGCAGTACTTC.

The rearrangement links TRBV7-2 to TRBJ1-2, with D possibly being TRBD1 (6 bases). The germline V gene encodes CDR1 SGHTA and CDR2 FQGNSA. Trimming removed 1 base from V and 8 bases from J, with 8 bases in between. This CDR3 spans 12 amino acids. The CDR3 loop is CASSLDRVGYTF. DNA for the CDR3: TGTGCCAGCAGCTTAGACAGGGTGGGCTACACCTTC.

The chain combines TRBV6-1 with TRBJ2-7; no reliable D call. Deletions cut 5 bases from V and 2 bases from J, with 19 bases between. The CDR3 runs to 16 residues. Germline V gives CDR1 MNHNS, CDR2 SASEGT. The CDR3 DNA sequence: TGTGCCAGCAGTCCCACTATGACGACGGTAACCTACGAGCAGTACTTC. This sequence encodes CASSPTMTTVTYEQYF.

The chain joins TRBV6-1 to TRBJ1-1, with a tentative D call TRBD1 (5 bases). V dropped 2 bases and J dropped 10 bases, with 11 bases sitting between them. The CDR3 consists of 12 residues. Germline CDR1 is MNHNS and CDR2 is SASEGT. CDR3 sequence reads: CASSESGEGAFF. The CDR3 region has the DNA TGTGCCAGCAGTGAATCGGGGGAGGGAGCTTTCTTT.

This clonotype was counted only a few times. The chain couples TRBV20-1 to TRBJ2-3; 7 bases fit TRBD2. CDR1 is DFQATT and CDR2 is SNEGSKA in the germline V gene (reference sequence). V lost 0 bases to trimming and J lost 4 bases; unmatched junction nucleotides: 10. This CDR3 spans 16 amino acids. This CDR3 reads CSARDGSREEPDTQYF. In nucleotides, the CDR3 is TGCAGTGCTAGAGATGGGAGCCGGGAGGAGCCAGATACGCAGTATTTT.

The V call is TRBV20-1, the J call TRBJ2-4; the D gene is possibly TRBD2 (5 bases). CDR3 length: 14 amino acids. Trimming cost V 6 bases and J 0 bases, with 12 bases left between them. Germline loops: CDR1 DFQATT, CDR2 SNEGSKA (reference sequence). CDR3 nucleotide sequence: TGCAGTGCAAGCGGCAGTCTAGCCAAAAACATTCAGTACTTC. It translates to CSASGSLAKNIQYF.

This clonotype was detected ten times or more. V is TRBV2 and J is TRBJ2-7; 10 bases line up with TRBD2. V lost 6 bases, J lost 5 bases, and 10 bases stayed unmatched. CDR1 is SNHLY and CDR2 is FYNNEI in the germline V gene. This CDR3 contains 15 residues. The CDR3 reads CASRELAGGLDEQYF. As DNA, the CDR3 is TGTGCCAGCAGAGAATTAGCGGGAGGACTGGACGAGCAGTACTTC.

This clonotype has ten or more counts. The chain employs TRBV2 and TRBJ2-7; no reliable D call. V was shortened by 5 bases and J by 2 bases, with 13 bases between the two germline ends. The CDR3 length is 14 residues. Germline-derived CDR1 and CDR2 are SNHLY and FYNNEI. The CDR3 region has the DNA TGTGCCAGCAGTTCGAGCCGTACCGCCTACGAGCAGTACTTC. This translates into CASSSSRTAYEQYF.

This clonotype came up a few times. This sequence joins TRBV5-1 and TRBJ2-1, with D possibly TRBD1 on 6 matching bases. V was clipped by 5 bases and J by 5 bases, with 8 bases between them. This CDR3 region has 12 residues. From germline, CDR1 is SGHRS and CDR2 YFSETQ. The CDR3 loop reads CASSQGHNEQFF. The CDR3 region has the DNA TGCGCCAGCAGTCAGGGGCACAATGAGCAGTTCTTC.

This clonotype was seen many times. V is TRBV2 and J is TRBJ1-2; 8 bases match TRBD1. Per germline, CDR1 SNHLY and CDR2 FYNNEI. The CDR3 sequence is 16 residues long. With V trimmed by 2 bases and J by 2 bases, 7 bases remained unmatched. As DNA, the CDR3 is TGTGCCAGCAGTGAAAACAGACAGGGGCGGAACTATGGCTACACCTTC. Encoded protein: CASSENRQGRNYGYTF.

This chain joins TRBV19 and TRBJ2-2, with TRBD1 as a possible D gene (5 bases). The V gene's germline CDR1 is LNHDA and CDR2 SQIVND (reference sequence). The CDR3 runs to 14 residues. V was shortened by 8 bases and J by 1 base, with 11 bases between the two germline ends. The CDR3 DNA reads TGTGCCAGTGCTGAACAGGTGAACACCGGGGAGCTGTTTTTT. It encodes CASAEQVNTGELFF.

This clonotype was found a few times. This chain links TRBV10-3 with TRBJ2-2, with D maybe TRBD2 (6 bases). The CDR3 is 12 amino acids. Germline-derived CDR1 and CDR2 are ENHRY and SYGVKD. V was trimmed by 8 bases and J by 5 bases, leaving 9 bases between them. CDR3 coding DNA: TGTGCCATCTCGACTAGTACCGGGGAGCTGTTTTTT. Translating it yields CAISTSTGELFF.

The chain joins TRBV27 to TRBJ2-3, with a weak D call TRBD2 (5 bases). The length of the CDR3 is 12 residues. Trimming took off 11 bases at V and 5 bases at J, with 14 bases between the two ends. Germline lookup yields CDR1 MNHEY and CDR2 SMNVEV (reference sequence). For the CDR3, the DNA is TGTGCCTGCTCCCGACTAAGAGATACGCAGTATTTT. Translating it yields CACSRLRDTQYF.

This clonotype has a count of ten or more. The chain has TRBV20-1 and TRBJ2-7; D could derive from TRBD1 or TRBD2 (5 bases each). Trimming removed 1 base at V and 6 bases at J, with 19 bases between. The CDR3 contains 15 residues. Germline CDR1 and CDR2: DFQATT and SNEGSKA (reference sequence). CDR3 sequence reads: CSARVRGDVLGEQYF. CDR3 nucleotide sequence: TGCAGTGCTAGAGTCCGAGGGGATGTGCTGGGCGAGCAGTACTTC.

This clonotype showed up just a few times. The chain uses TRBV18 and TRBJ1-6, with 8 bases fitting TRBD1. V shed 3 bases and J 7 bases; nucleotides not matched to a gene: 5. The germline gives CDR1 KGHSH, CDR2 LQKENI. CDR3 size: 15 residues. The CDR3 region is CASSPGTGLNSPLHF. The CDR3 nucleotides are TGTGCCAGCTCACCGGGGACAGGACTAAATTCACCCCTCCACTTT.

This clonotype was observed many times. The V call is TRBV3-1, the J call TRBJ2-7; D not certain. Trimming stripped 3 bases from V and 2 bases from J, with 8 bases between. From germline, CDR1 is LGHDT and CDR2 YNNKEL (reference sequence). This CDR3 contains 13 residues. CDR3 in DNA: TGTGCCAGCAGCCACGGCCAGCCCTACGAGCAGTACTTC. It codes for CASSHGQPYEQYF.

This clonotype occurred many times. The chain couples TRBV2 to TRBJ1-1; the match to TRBD1 covers 7 bases. The length of the CDR3 is 14 residues. Germline V gene lookup returns CDR1 SNHLY and CDR2 FYNNEI. V lost 4 bases and J lost 2; bases outside the gene matches: 4. The CDR3 nucleotides read TGTGCCAGCAGTGGACAGGGTGTAAACACTGAAGCTTTCTTT. Protein sequence: CASSGQGVNTEAFF.

The chain carries TRBV30 and TRBJ2-7, with D uncertain. The CDR3 is 12 amino acids. The germline V gene encodes CDR1 GTSNPN and CDR2 SVGIG (reference sequence). Trimming shortened V by 5 bases and J by 6 bases, and 14 bases separated the two germline ends. CDR3 loop: CAWGISFSEQYF. CDR3 DNA: TGTGCCTGGGGGATTAGTTTTAGCGAGCAGTACTTC.

This clonotype was counted ten times or more. The rearrangement uses TRBV29-1 and TRBJ1-2, with 7 bases identical to TRBD1. The germline V gene encodes CDR1 SQVTM and CDR2 ANQGSEA. The CDR3 has 12 amino acids. The ends lost 7 bases at V and 4 bases at J; junction bases unmatched: 6. The CDR3 nucleotides read TGCAGCGCCCAGACAGGGATCTATGGCTACACCTTC. It yields the protein CSAQTGIYGYTF.

This clonotype occurred many times. The chain combines TRBV11-2 with TRBJ2-7, with D perhaps TRBD1 (6 bases). CDR1 is SGHAT and CDR2 is FQNNGV in the germline V gene. Trimming left V 6 bases short and J 3 bases short, with 15 bases between. This CDR3 contains 14 residues. Written as DNA, the CDR3 is TGTGCCAGCAGTTTATCCCAGGGGTTCTACGAGCAGTACTTC. It is translated as CASSLSQGFYEQYF.

This clonotype was seen repeatedly, ten times or more. CDR3 amino acids: CASSRGTPAYEQYF. CDR3 DNA sequence: TGTGCCAGCAGTCGAGGGACTCCCGCCTACGAGCAGTACTTC. V usage is TRBV12-3 or TRBV12-4 and J usage is TRBJ2-7; perhaps TRBD2 as D (6 bases). This CDR3 is built from 14 residues. Trimming took 5 bases from V and 2 from J, leaving 13 bases between them.